The clone carrying this T cell receptor (beta chain) was observed at least ten times. This entry is derived from a study of Graves' ophthalmopathy and Graves' hyperthyroidism. RNA transcripts provided the template for amplifying TCR beta CDR3 regions. The library came from an HTBI-primed first-round RT-PCR and a second-round multiplex PCR. TCRdb itself ran the multiplex PCR reads through MiXCR, one entry per CDR3 protein. Here the sample spans about 400,000 distinct CDR3 sequences, about 18% being singletons. Germline V gives CDR1 SGHRS, CDR2 YFSETQ. The CDR3 length is 16 residues. Trimming cost V 0 bases and J 0 bases; bases outside gene matches: 1.

The TCR was taken from a young woman with Graves' ophthalmopathy. The sample was peripheral blood. The genes are TRBV5-1 and TRBJ2-2; 8 bases match TRBD2. The CDR3 nucleotides are TGCGCCAGCAGCTTGGGGCGGGAGGCGAACACCGGGGAGCTGTTTTTT. This encodes CASSLGREANTGELFF. Drawing the rest from reference TRBV5-1 and TRBJ2-2, the complete variable domain is KAGVTQTPRYLIKTRGQQVTLSCSPISGHRSVSWYQQTPGQGLQFLFEYFSETQRNKGNFPGRFSGRQFSNSRSEMNVSTLELGDSALYLCASSLGREANTGELFFGEGSRLTVL.